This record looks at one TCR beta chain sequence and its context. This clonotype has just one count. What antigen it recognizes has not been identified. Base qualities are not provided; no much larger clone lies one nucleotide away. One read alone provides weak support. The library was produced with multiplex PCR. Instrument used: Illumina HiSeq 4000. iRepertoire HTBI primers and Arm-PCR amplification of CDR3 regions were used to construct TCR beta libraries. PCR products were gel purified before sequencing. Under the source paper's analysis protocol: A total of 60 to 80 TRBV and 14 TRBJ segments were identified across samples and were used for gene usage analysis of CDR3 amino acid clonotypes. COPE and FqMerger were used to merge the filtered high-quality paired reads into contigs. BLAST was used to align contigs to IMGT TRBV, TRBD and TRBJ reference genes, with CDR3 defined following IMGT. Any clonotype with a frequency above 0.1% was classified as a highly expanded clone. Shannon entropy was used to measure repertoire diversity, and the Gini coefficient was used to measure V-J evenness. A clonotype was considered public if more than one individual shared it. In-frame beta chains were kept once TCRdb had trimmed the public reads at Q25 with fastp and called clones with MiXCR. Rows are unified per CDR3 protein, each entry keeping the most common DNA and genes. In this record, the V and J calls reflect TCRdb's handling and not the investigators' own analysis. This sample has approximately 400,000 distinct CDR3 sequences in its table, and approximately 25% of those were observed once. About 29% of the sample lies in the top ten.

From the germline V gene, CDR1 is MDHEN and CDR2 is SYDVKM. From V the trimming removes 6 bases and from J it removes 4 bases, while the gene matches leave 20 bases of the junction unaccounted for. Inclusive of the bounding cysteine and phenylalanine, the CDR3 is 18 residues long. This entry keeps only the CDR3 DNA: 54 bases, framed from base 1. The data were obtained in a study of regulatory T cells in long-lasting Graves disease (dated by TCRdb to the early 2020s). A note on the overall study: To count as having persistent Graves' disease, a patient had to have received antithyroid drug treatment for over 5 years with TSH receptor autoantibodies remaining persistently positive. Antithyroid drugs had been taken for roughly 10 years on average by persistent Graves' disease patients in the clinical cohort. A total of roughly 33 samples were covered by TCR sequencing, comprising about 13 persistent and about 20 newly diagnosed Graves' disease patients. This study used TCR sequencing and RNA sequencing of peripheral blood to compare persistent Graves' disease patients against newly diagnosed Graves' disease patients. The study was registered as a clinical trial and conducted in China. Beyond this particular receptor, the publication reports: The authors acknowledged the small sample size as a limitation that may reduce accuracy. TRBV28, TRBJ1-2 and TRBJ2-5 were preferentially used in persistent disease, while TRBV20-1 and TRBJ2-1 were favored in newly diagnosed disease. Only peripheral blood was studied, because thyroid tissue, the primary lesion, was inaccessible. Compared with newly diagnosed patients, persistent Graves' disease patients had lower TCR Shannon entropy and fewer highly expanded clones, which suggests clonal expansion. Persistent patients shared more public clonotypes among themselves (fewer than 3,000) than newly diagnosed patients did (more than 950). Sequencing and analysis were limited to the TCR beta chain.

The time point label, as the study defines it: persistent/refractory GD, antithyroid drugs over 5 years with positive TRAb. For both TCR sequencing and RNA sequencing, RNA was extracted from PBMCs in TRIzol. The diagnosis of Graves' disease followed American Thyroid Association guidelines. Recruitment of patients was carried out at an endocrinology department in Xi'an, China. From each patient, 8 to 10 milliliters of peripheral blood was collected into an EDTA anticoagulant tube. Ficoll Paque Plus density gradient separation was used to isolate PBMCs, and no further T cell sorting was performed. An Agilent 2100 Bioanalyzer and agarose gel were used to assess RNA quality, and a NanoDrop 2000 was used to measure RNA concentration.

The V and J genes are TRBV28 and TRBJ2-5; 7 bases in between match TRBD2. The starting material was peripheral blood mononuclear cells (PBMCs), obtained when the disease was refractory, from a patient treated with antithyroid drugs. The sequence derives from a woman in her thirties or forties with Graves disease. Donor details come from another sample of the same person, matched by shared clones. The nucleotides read TGTGCCAGCAGCTTCAGTAGTTTCCGGGAGGCCTTCAGAGAGACCCAGTACTTC. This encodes CASSFSSFREAFRETQYF.